This is a list of T cell receptor beta chains from one sample in a study of shared clonotypes between healthy human individuals. The protocol was immunoSEQ multiplex PCR, while the TCRdb copy is restricted to in-frame clones and leaves out a portion. The data show roughly 590,000 clones, with 95% to 96% seen just once and approximately 0.1% held by the top ten. The sequencing input was naive CD8+ T cells sorted from blood. The receptors derive from a woman in her twenties or thirties in good health. Both conserved end residues are part of each CDR3. The D gene is left open where the match is weak. Some rows have no size entry. The others give once, few or many, or a class for an expanded clone.

.	TRBV5-1	TRBJ2-7	.	CASSLDNIYTGSLEQYF	TGCGCCAGCAGCTTGGATAATATTTACACAGGGTCGCTCGAGCAGTACTTC
TRBD2	TRBV19	TRBJ2-1	.	CASSRTGLAGYHNEQFF	TGTGCCAGTAGTAGGACGGGACTAGCGGGATACCACAATGAGCAGTTCTTC
TRBD2	TRBV28	TRBJ2-7	.	CASSPTGTTSWDYEQYF	TGTGCCAGCAGTCCTACCGGGACTACCTCTTGGGATTACGAGCAGTACTTC
TRBD1	TRBV6-5	TRBJ1-5	.	CASSLTGGGNQPQHF	TGTGCCAGCAGTTTAACAGGGGGCGGCAATCAGCCCCAGCATTTT
.	TRBV27	TRBJ2-6	.	CASKEQRHSGANVLTF	TGTGCCAGCAAGGAACAGCGCCACTCTGGGGCCAACGTCCTGACTTTC
.	TRBV7-9	TRBJ2-2	.	CASSPMRGPTTGELFF	TGTGCCAGCAGCCCCATGCGGGGACCTACCACCGGGGAGCTGTTTTTT
TRBD2	TRBV28	TRBJ2-1	.	CASSLPSGLAGGGNEQFF	TGTGCCAGCAGTTTACCGTCTGGACTAGCGGGAGGAGGCAATGAGCAGTTCTTC
TRBD2	TRBV30	TRBJ2-1	.	CAWSDGTTGVNEQFF	TGTGCCTGGAGTGACGGGACTACTGGCGTCAATGAGCAGTTCTTC
.	TRBV14	TRBJ1-3	.	CASSLSRGFRNTIYF	TGTGCCAGCAGCCTTAGCCGGGGCTTTAGAAACACCATATATTTT
TRBD2	TRBV7-8	TRBJ2-7	.	CASSPGTSSEQYF	TGTGCCAGCAGCCCCGGGACTAGCAGCGAGCAGTACTTC
.	TRBV9	TRBJ2-3	.	CASSPPTKHTDTQYF	TGTGCCAGCAGCCCCCCGACAAAACACACAGATACGCAGTATTTT
.	TRBV7-6	TRBJ2-5	.	CASSLDREETQYF	TGTGCCAGCAGCTTAGATCGTGAGGAGACCCAGTACTTC
.	TRBV27	TRBJ2-5	once	CASSPFQAQETQYF	TGTGCCAGCAGTCCCTTTCAGGCACAAGAGACCCAGTACTTC
TRBD2	TRBV11-2	TRBJ2-1	.	CASSLGRTSGNYEQFF	TGTGCCAGCAGCTTAGGAAGGACTAGCGGGAACTATGAGCAGTTCTTC
.	TRBV7-9	TRBJ2-1	.	CASSLGLAASNEQFF	TGTGCCAGCAGCTTAGGTCTAGCAGCAAGCAATGAGCAGTTCTTC
.	TRBV5-4	TRBJ2-3	.	CASSGWDSTDTQYF	TGTGCCAGCAGCGGGTGGGATAGCACAGATACGCAGTATTTT
.	TRBV13	TRBJ2-7	.	CASSLHTYEQYF	TGTGCCAGCAGCCTCCATACCTACGAGCAGTACTTC
TRBD2	TRBV7-2	TRBJ2-3	.	CASSAFSGSTDTQYF	TGTGCCAGCAGCGCCTTTAGCGGGAGCACAGATACGCAGTATTTT
TRBD2	TRBV29-1	TRBJ2-7	.	CSVGLAGPVEQYF	TGCAGCGTTGGACTAGCGGGACCAGTCGAGCAGTACTTC
.	TRBV30	TRBJ1-6	.	CAWQPGHSPLHF	TGTGCCTGGCAGCCAGGGCACTCACCCCTCCACTTT
.	TRBV7-8	TRBJ1-2	.	CASSKGDPLDGYTF	TGTGCCAGCAGCAAAGGGGATCCGCTCGATGGCTACACCTTC
TRBD2	TRBV4-1	TRBJ2-1	.	CASSLPGLGNEQFF	TGCGCCAGCAGCCTACCGGGACTAGGCAATGAGCAGTTCTTC
TRBD2	TRBV7-9	TRBJ2-1	.	CASRPASGIRYNEQFF	TGTGCCAGCAGACCGGCTAGCGGGATTAGGTACAATGAGCAGTTCTTC
TRBD2	TRBV7-2	TRBJ2-1	.	CASSWDGGALGNEQFF	TGTGCCAGCAGCTGGGACGGGGGGGCCCTCGGGAATGAGCAGTTCTTC
.	TRBV6-5	TRBJ2-7	.	CASSYSKGYEQYF	TGTGCCAGCAGTTACTCGAAGGGGTACGAGCAGTACTTC
.	TRBV5-6	TRBJ2-1	.	CASSLNIYNEQFF	TGTGCCAGCAGCTTGAATATCTACAATGAGCAGTTCTTC
.	TRBV20-1	TRBJ2-7	.	CSAFDSYEQYF	TGCAGTGCTTTCGACAGCTACGAGCAGTACTTC
.	TRBV10-1	TRBJ1-1	.	CASSESTEGNTEAFF	TGCGCCAGCAGTGAGTCGACGGAAGGGAACACTGAAGCTTTCTTT
TRBD2	TRBV4-2	TRBJ2-1	.	CASSKLAGGYNEQFF	TGTGCCAGCAGCAAACTAGCGGGAGGGTACAATGAGCAGTTCTTC
.	TRBV7-8	TRBJ2-1	.	CASSLGREQFF	TGTGCCAGCAGCCTAGGGCGTGAGCAGTTCTTC
.	TRBV27	TRBJ2-1	.	CASSWTPPRPYNEQFF	TGTGCCAGCAGCTGGACACCACCCCGCCCCTACAATGAGCAGTTCTTC
.	TRBV5-1	TRBJ2-2	.	CASSLVETPNTGELFF	TGCGCCAGCAGCTTGGTGGAGACACCCAACACCGGGGAGCTGTTTTTT
.	TRBV28	TRBJ2-5	.	CASGRRGETQYF	TGTGCCAGCGGGCGGAGGGGAGAGACCCAGTACTTC
TRBD2	TRBV28	TRBJ2-1	.	CASSTEREVGYNEQFF	TGTGCCAGCAGTACCGAGCGGGAGGTGGGATACAATGAGCAGTTCTTC
TRBD2	TRBV13	TRBJ2-1	.	CASSPRGAGGPYNEQFF	TGTGCCAGCAGCCCGCGGGGGGCGGGAGGCCCCTACAATGAGCAGTTCTTC
TRBD1	TRBV9	TRBJ1-2	.	CASSPLPGTGRGDGYTF	TGTGCCAGCAGCCCGCTACCGGGGACAGGGAGAGGAGATGGCTACACCTTC
.	TRBV25-1	TRBJ1-3	.	CASSELFSGNTIYF	TGTGCCAGCAGTGAGTTATTTAGCGGAAACACCATATATTTT
.	TRBV7-6	TRBJ2-1	.	CASSLLSSPNEQFF	TGTGCCAGCAGCTTGTTGTCCAGCCCAAATGAGCAGTTCTTC
.	TRBV6-5	TRBJ2-7	.	CASSLQGSYEQYF	TGTGCCTCGTCATTACAGGGATCGTACGAGCAGTACTTC
.	TRBV19	TRBJ2-1	.	CASSHPGNEQFF	TGTGCCAGTAGTCACCCAGGGAACGAGCAGTTCTTC
.	TRBV7-9	TRBJ2-7	.	CASSTGLGQSYEQYF	TGTGCCAGCAGCACCGGCCTAGGACAGAGCTACGAGCAGTACTTC
TRBD2	TRBV5-6	TRBJ2-7	.	CASSSGTSGSYEQYF	TGTGCCAGCAGCTCCGGGACTAGCGGCTCCTACGAGCAGTACTTC
.	TRBV7-6	TRBJ2-7	.	CASSLGGGPDEQYF	TGTGCCAGCAGCTTAGGTGGGGGCCCGGACGAGCAGTACTTC
.	TRBV6-6	TRBJ1-6	.	CASGQNNSPLHF	TGTGCCAGCGGACAGAATAATTCACCCCTCCACTTT
.	TRBV28	TRBJ2-2	.	CASKVVNTGELFF	TGTGCCAGCAAAGTGGTTAACACCGGGGAGCTGTTTTTT
.	TRBV27	TRBJ1-2	.	CASSPGFPYYGYTF	TGTGCCAGCAGTCCAGGGTTCCCGTACTATGGCTACACCTTC
.	TRBV4-1	TRBJ1-1	.	CASSLLMNTEAFF	TGCGCCAGCAGCCTTCTGATGAACACTGAAGCTTTCTTT
.	TRBV14	TRBJ2-5	.	CASSLRGPRTKETQYF	TGTGCCAGCAGCCTTCGGGGGCCCAGAACCAAAGAGACCCAGTACTTC
.	TRBV6-5	TRBJ1-1	.	CASRDGNTEAFF	TGTGCCAGCAGGGACGGGAACACTGAAGCTTTCTTT
.	TRBV4-1	TRBJ2-7	once	CASAVGRGTYEQYF	TGCGCCAGCGCCGTGGGGCGAGGGACCTACGAGCAGTACTTC
.	TRBV7-6	TRBJ1-2	once	CASSREVRGGYGYTF	TGTGCCAGCAGCCGGGAGGTCAGAGGCGGCTATGGCTACACCTTC
.	TRBV21-1	TRBJ1-4	.	CASSKVKETREVPHEKLFF	TGTGCCAGCAGCAAAGTTAAGGAGACCAGGGAAGTTCCCCATGAAAAACTGTTTTTT
.	TRBV28	TRBJ1-4	.	CASNGERAVNEKLFF	TGTGCCAGCAATGGAGAGAGAGCGGTTAATGAAAAACTGTTTTTT
.	TRBV4-1	TRBJ1-1	.	CASSWTANTEAFF	TGCGCCAGCAGCTGGACAGCGAACACTGAAGCTTTCTTT
.	TRBV11-3	TRBJ2-5	.	CASSSVNSQTQYF	TGTGCCAGCAGCTCTGTGAACAGCCAGACCCAGTACTTC
.	TRBV28	TRBJ2-7	.	CASSFGQISYEQYF	TGTGCCAGCAGTTTCGGACAGATCTCCTACGAGCAGTACTTC
.	TRBV4-1	TRBJ2-1	.	CASSQVGEQFF	TGCGCCAGCAGCCAAGTTGGGGAGCAGTTCTTC
.	TRBV7-9	TRBJ2-7	.	CASSQKGEQYF	TGTGCCAGCAGCCAAAAGGGGGAGCAGTACTTC
TRBD2	TRBV6-4	TRBJ2-7	.	CASSESGLQASGIPYEQYF	TGTGCCAGCAGTGAGTCGGGTTTACAGGCTAGCGGGATCCCCTACGAGCAGTACTTC